Here is one TCR beta chain with its context. The data were obtained in a study of CD8 T cells in Susac syndrome. V lost 4 bases, J lost 0 bases, and 16 bases lay in between. This CDR3 comprises 18 residues. Germline assignment: CDR1 MDHEN and CDR2 SYDVKM. When the RNA was reverse transcribed, random hexamers were used with an input of roughly 0.5 to 1 ug. The method of amplification for TCR beta CDR3 was immunoSEQ multiplex PCR, covering 54 Vbeta and 13 Jbeta. TCRdb reprocessed the immunoSEQ multiplex PCR reads with MiXCR, giving one entry per CDR3 protein. The profile covers under 200,000 distinct CDR3 sequences, with roughly 94% appearing a single time and approximately 0.094% taken by the ten largest.

This chain connects TRBV28 to TRBJ2-6; a possible D gene is TRBD1 (5 bases). This TCR was sampled from a human donor in good health. The sequencing sample was made of CD4+ T cells from PBMCs. The CDR3 protein is CASSSRAVYVSGANVLTF. The CDR3 DNA reads TGTGCCAGCAGTTCCAGGGCGGTATACGTCTCTGGGGCCAACGTCCTGACTTTC.